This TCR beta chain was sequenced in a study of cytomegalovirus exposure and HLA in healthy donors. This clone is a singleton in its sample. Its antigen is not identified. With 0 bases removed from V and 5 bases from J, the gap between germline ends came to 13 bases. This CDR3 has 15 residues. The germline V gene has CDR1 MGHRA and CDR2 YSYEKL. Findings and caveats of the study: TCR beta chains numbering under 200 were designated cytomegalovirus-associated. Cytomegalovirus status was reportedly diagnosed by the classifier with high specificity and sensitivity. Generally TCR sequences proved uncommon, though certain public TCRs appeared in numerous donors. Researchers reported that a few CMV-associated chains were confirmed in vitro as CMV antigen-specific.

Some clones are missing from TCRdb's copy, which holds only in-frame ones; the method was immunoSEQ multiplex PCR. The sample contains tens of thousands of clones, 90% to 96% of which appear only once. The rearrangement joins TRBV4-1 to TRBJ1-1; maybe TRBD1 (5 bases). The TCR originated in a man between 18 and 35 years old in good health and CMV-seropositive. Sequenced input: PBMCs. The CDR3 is CASSQEPGSRTEAFF. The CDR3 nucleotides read TGCGCCAGCAGCCAAGAACCAGGGTCAAGGACTGAAGCTTTCTTT.